The TCR beta chain described here comes from a study of cytomegalovirus exposure and HLA in healthy donors (dated by TCRdb to about 2017). Regarding the research as a whole: In an earlier analysis of several hundred of the donors, 276 Gb of sequence data and 90 million to 120 million unique TCR beta sequences from about 179 million T cells were reported. Donor age, sex, ethnicity and CMV serostatus were compiled together with the repertoire data. Four to six DR-DQ haplotypes were handled as single units for association and clustering, since linkage in the cohort was strong. High-throughput TCR immunosequencing, statistical association of individual TCRs with disease status, and machine learning were combined to predict cytomegalovirus infection status. The study aimed to test whether signatures of past pathogen exposure could be identified by cataloging public T cell receptors. In a later analysis, previously published TCR beta repertoires from about 640 donors were re-analyzed and high-resolution HLA genotyping was added so that TCR occurrence patterns could be studied. The later analysis used no new phenotypic data to find candidate immune exposures, relying instead on TCR beta sequences and their occurrence across donors. Class I and class II HLA loci were covered by the typing at four-digit resolution. Among around 400 genotyped donors of the cohort, an average of roughly 240,000 unique TCR beta nucleotide sequences were sequenced per donor, around 20% of them non-productive. Genome-wide SNP genotypes for about 65% of the roughly 700 donors were used in a later genetic analysis, which treated that subset as a discovery cohort. Of the 300 to 500 genotyped donors, 81% were placed in the genetic ancestry cluster associated with self-reported Caucasian donors. Typing coverage varied by locus: roughly 620-640 donors for A, B, C, DRB1 and DQB1; approximately 560 for DQA1; over 600 for DPA1; approximately 470 for DPB1. A separate validation cohort of roughly 110 different subjects was used in addition to the approximately 640-subject first cohort. Using immunosequencing, the study profiled T cell repertoires from about 650 subjects and related those repertoires to cytomegalovirus serostatus. An early release covering over 500 HLA-typed donors comprised approximately 300 gigabases of sequencing data and roughly 86 million unique TCR sequences. An earlier analysis of about 620 of the donors applied high-throughput TCR beta sequencing to assess whether each TCR beta V gene segment acted as functional or pseudogenic. All discovery cohort repertoires had been generated on a single sequencing platform. What the authors observed across the whole study: A cluster of highly shared sequence variants was judged likely to represent a technical artifact of the sequencing pipeline. According to a later analysis, parvovirus B19, influenza, CMV and Epstein-Barr virus appeared linked to several top co-occurrence clusters. In this cohort, only TCR beta chains were sequenced, and detectable features were limited by the absence of alpha or paired-chain data. The authors suggested that the approach could potentially be extended to other disease states and immunological phenotypes. For the cohort, immune exposure information was limited to CMV serostatus. Some IMGT-functional V segments, including TRBV6-2 and TRBV6-3, could not be told apart with the 87-base-pair reads, so those segments were excluded. The study gave a list of about 170 TCR beta chains associated with cytomegalovirus. Assigning TCR associations to individual alleles was difficult when HLA alleles, especially DR and DQ, strongly co-occurred. Most TCR sequences were observed very rarely across donors, whereas some public TCRs were present in many individuals. In a later analysis, most CMV-associated TCR beta chains were found to appear HLA-restricted, with HLA associations seemingly driven largely by CMV exposure. V-gene and J-gene trimming of TCR beta chains was associated with a missense DCLRE1C variant in a later genetic analysis, and the association was replicated in an independent cohort. A further reported finding was that TCR beta sequences accurately predicted the HLA-A and HLA-B alleles for most subjects in the first cohort. In a later analysis, around 15,000 TCR beta sequences were associated with specific HLA alleles at a false discovery rate of 0.05. A later genetic analysis reported fewer N-insertions in productive TCRs among donors in an Asian-associated ancestry cluster than the roughly 670-donor mean. HLA typing was unavailable for some donors at each locus, so association tests used only the typed subset. A later analysis found that HLA-associated TCR beta chains were more clonally expanded and had lower generation probabilities than equally common non-associated chains. Correlated functional status among segregating V segments might be attributable to linkage disequilibrium, but an unknown experimental factor could not be ruled out. Seventeen rarely observed V segments, including chromosome 9 orphons, were excluded from the earlier analysis of a few hundred of the donors because counts were too low. The classifier was reported to diagnose cytomegalovirus status with high specificity and sensitivity in both the original and validation cohorts. Presence/absence analyses assumed roughly uniform sequencing depth across donors, an assumption that may not hold. In an earlier analysis of 587 of the donors, most TCR beta V segments appeared in productive rearrangements about 87% or about 30% of the time, broadly matching IMGT annotations. In vitro tests confirmed that three of the cytomegalovirus-associated TCR beta chains recognize cytomegalovirus antigens. In a later analysis, the rate of TCR association differed among HLA loci, with DRB1 alleles having the most associated TCRs and HLA-C alleles having the fewest.

This clone was recorded a few times. The antigen it binds to is not known. Within one base of it there is no much larger clone, and no base qualities were kept. Library preparation was by the immunoSEQ multiplex PCR assay. For the multiplex PCR, a mixture combining 60 forward primers for TCR Vbeta segments and 13 reverse primers for TCR Jbeta segments was used. The CDR3 region of rearranged TCR beta genes was amplified from genomic DNA by a multiplex PCR assay. On the Illumina HiSeq System, the amplified TCR beta libraries were sequenced as 87-base-pair reads. The published analysis was carried out like this. A later analysis counted around 72 million unique TCR beta chains across the 600 to 850 repertoires, and 10 million to 11 million of these chains were shared by at least two donors. A nearest-neighbor algorithm error-corrected the raw reads and collapsed the reads into unique sequences, merging closely related sequences to remove PCR and sequencing errors. Alignment of CDR3 sequences to IMGT reference sequences was used to assign V, D and J gene segments. For a sequence to be retained, a match of at least six nucleotides to both a V gene segment and a J gene segment was required. Rearrangements were classified as productive when the CDR3 lacked stop codons and remained in frame with V and J, and all other rearrangements were classified as non-productive. CDR3 was defined according to IMGT convention as the region running from the second conserved V-encoded cysteine to the conserved J-encoded phenylalanine. Sequences without an unambiguous match to a single V gene segment were excluded from the earlier analysis of about 630 of the donors. An earlier analysis of several hundred of the donors called V segments functional above 56.7% productive rearrangements and segregating when the between-donor standard deviation exceeded 5%. A statistical classification framework was developed to diagnose cytomegalovirus status using the catalog of TCR beta chain sequences. V and J gene assignment, in a later analysis, came from comparing TCR nucleotide sequences with IMGT/GENE-DB human TR gene sequences. A later analysis assigned CDR3 sequences and most-parsimonious VDJ recombination scenarios with the TCRdist pipeline. In a later analysis, each TCR beta chain was defined by its CDR3 amino acid sequence together with its V-gene family, and reads lacking a unique V-gene family were excluded. As a way to deal with suspected cross-contamination and a sequencing artifact, a later analysis dropped nearly 600 nucleotide sequences that were highly shared and had low generation probability. In a later analysis, a clonal expansion index for each public chain was calculated from normalized within-repertoire ranks of inferred template counts. Generation probabilities in a later analysis came from a VDJ recombination model fitted to out-of-frame rearrangements, and those results were checked against IGoR. Hypergeometric tests were used in a later analysis to score TCR-TCR, TCR-HLA and TCR-CMV co-occurrence, with a repertoire-size bias correction applied to the TCR pairs. In a later analysis, false discovery rates were estimated by permuting HLA or CMV assignments 20 times. In a later analysis, co-occurring TCRs were grouped using DBSCAN, with TCRdist sequence similarity added in when clustering inside HLA-allele-positive subsets. Repertoires with fewer than 30,000 or more than 120,000 public chains, plus five repertoires with anomalous nucleotide sharing, were excluded from co-occurrence clustering. TCRdb provides this immuneACCESS table in a form limited to in-frame rearrangements. Some clones are lacking; in checked studies, under half of them reflect an unresolved V gene, and why the rest are absent is not known. That table furnishes V, J and clone size, whereas the DNA furnished D and trimming. This sample comprises 60,000 to 70,000 clones, around 68% of them detected only once. 10% to 11% of the sample goes to the ten largest clones.

The CDR3 runs 13 amino acids, cysteine and phenylalanine included. Here the CDR3 DNA is all that survives: 39 bases in frame from base 1. V and J lose 1 base and 8 bases, and a span of 12 bases separates them. From a lookup of the germline V gene, CDR1 and CDR2 are SGHDN and FVKESK. In total, 600 or so healthy bone marrow donors made up the cohort. All cohort members were sampled while nominally healthy, although unrecorded immune exposures were likely present. The donor tested CMV seronegative, placing the donor among the 352 seronegative members of the cohort. A peripheral blood sample was collected from each donor, and TCR beta sequencing was performed on peripheral blood mononuclear cells. The Qiagen DNeasy Blood Extraction Kit was used to extract genomic DNA from the blood cell samples.

The V and J segments used are TRBV14 and TRBJ2-7, with the D gene too uncertain to name. The material sequenced was PBMCs. This clonotype was obtained from a woman in her 30s in good health and CMV-seronegative. The DNA sequence reads TGTGCCAGCAGCCAAGTGCCGTCCTGGCAGCAGTACTTC. The translation is CASSQVPSWQQYF.